This T cell receptor (delta chain) emerged from a study of γδ T cells in repeated Plasmodium falciparum infection. The CDR3 has 22 amino acids. In germline, CDR1 is TSWWSYY, CDR2 QGS. This clone has at least ten counts. TCRdb assigns this DNA the protein of a much larger clone, which departs from its translation at residue 18; this likely reflects a read error, and the protein shown comes from translating the DNA. Bulk repertoires came from Vgamma9/Vdelta2+ or Vdelta2-negative gammadelta T cells flow-sorted from PBMC. TCRdb reanalyzed the multiplex PCR reads using CATT. The sample has 53,000 or so delta-chain clones; roughly 2% are singletons.

The clonotype comes from a pool of human donors (malaria-infected and uninfected, not separated). Sequencing was performed on gamma-delta T cells from blood. The chain carries TRDV1 and TRDJ1; 12 bases match TRDD3. No J gene is reported in TCRdb; it was inferred here by comparing the DNA with germline. The CDR3, as DNA: TGTGCTCTTGGGGAACTCTGCCCTCATCTACTGGGGGATACCATATACACCGGTAAACTCATCTTT. This encodes CALGELCPHLLGDTIYTGKLIF.